This T cell receptor beta chain emerged from a study of blood T cell repertoires in COVID-19. As for the study in general: Sources were T cells, B-cell-depleted T cells, or PBMCs; the material itself was cDNA or gDNA.

With V trimmed by 3 bases and J by 0 bases, 7 bases remained unmatched. The CDR3 totals 18 residues. CDR1 MNHEY and CDR2 SMNVEV come from the germline V gene (reference sequence). This clone was recorded once. Assay used: immunoSEQ multiplex PCR; TCRdb lists only in-frame clones, some missing. The profile covers approximately 210,000 clones, with 70% to 90% appearing a single time and about 5% taken by the ten largest. The V and J genes are TRBV27 and TRBJ2-3; TRBD2 matches at 12 bases. The sequencing input was peripheral blood. This TCR derives from a woman between 35 and 50 years old with acute or convalescent COVID-19. DNA for the CDR3: TGTGCCAGCAGTTTCCGCCCCCTAGCGGGGGGGAGCACAGATACGCAGTATTTT. Protein sequence: CASSFRPLAGGSTDTQYF.